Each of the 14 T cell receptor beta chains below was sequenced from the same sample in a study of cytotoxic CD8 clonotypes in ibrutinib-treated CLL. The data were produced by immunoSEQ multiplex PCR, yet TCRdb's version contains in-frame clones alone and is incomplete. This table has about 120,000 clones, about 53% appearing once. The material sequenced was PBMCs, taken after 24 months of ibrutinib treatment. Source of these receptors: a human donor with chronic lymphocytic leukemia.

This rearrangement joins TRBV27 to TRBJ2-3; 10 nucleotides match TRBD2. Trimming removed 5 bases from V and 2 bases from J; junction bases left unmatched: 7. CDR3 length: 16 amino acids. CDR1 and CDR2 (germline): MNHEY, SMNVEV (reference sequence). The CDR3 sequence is CASSPQSGGATDTQYF. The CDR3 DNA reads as TGTGCCAGCAGTCCGCAAAGCGGGGGGGCCACAGATACGCAGTATTTT.

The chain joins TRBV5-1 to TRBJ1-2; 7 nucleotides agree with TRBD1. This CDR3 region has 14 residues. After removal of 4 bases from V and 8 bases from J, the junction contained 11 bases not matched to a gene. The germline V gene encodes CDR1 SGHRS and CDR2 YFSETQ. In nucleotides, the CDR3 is TGCGCCAGCAGCCCAGGACAGGAATCATGGGGCTACACCTTC. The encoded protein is CASSPGQESWGYTF.

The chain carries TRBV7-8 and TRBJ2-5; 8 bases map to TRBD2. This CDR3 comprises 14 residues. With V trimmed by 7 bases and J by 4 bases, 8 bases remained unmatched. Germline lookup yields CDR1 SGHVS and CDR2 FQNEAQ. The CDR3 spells CASTNPGTRETQYF. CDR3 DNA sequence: TGTGCCAGCACCAACCCGGGGACTAGAGAGACCCAGTACTTC.

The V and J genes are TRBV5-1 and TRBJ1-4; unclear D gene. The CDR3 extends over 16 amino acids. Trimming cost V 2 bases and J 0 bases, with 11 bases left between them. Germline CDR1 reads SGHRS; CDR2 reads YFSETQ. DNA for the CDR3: TGCGCCAGCAGCTTTCGGGGAGACGCAACTAATGAAAAACTGTTTTTT. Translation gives CASSFRGDATNEKLFF.

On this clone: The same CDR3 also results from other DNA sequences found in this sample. The CDR3 bases are TGCAGTGCTCCTAGAACCGGGGAGCTGTTTTTT. Translating it yields CSAPRTGELFF. The V gene is TRBV20-1, the J gene TRBJ2-2; D unclear. CDR3 length: 11 amino acids. The V gene lost 5 bases and the J gene lost 5 bases, with 6 bases spanning the gap. Per the germline V gene, CDR1 is DFQATT and CDR2 is SNEGSKA (reference sequence).

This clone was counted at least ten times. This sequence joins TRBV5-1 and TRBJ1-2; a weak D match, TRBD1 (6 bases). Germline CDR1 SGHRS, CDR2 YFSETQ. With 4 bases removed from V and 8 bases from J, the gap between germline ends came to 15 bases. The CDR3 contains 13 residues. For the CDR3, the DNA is TGCGCCAGCAGCCCCGGGGGGGCAGGGGGCTACACCTTC. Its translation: CASSPGGAGGYTF.

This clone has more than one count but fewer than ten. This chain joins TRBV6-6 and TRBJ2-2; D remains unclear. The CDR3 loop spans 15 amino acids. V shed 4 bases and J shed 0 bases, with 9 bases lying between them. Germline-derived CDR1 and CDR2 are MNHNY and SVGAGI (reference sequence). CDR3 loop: CASSSHEANTGELFF. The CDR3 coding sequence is TGTGCCAGCAGTTCCCATGAGGCGAACACCGGGGAGCTGTTTTTT.

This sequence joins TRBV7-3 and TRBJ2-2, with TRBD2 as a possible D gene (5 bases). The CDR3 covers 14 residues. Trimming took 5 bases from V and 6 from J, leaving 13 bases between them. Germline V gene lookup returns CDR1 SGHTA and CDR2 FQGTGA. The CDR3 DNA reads TGTGCCAGCAGCCCGTCGGGGTTCGCCGGGGAGCTGTTTTTT. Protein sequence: CASSPSGFAGELFF.

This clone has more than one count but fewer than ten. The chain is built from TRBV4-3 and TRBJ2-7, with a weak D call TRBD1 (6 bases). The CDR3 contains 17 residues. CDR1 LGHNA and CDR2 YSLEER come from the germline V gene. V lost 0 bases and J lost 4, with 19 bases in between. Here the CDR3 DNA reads TGCGCCAGCAGCCAAGATATCATGAGCAGGGGCCGATACGAGCAGTACTTC. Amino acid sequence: CASSQDIMSRGRYEQYF.

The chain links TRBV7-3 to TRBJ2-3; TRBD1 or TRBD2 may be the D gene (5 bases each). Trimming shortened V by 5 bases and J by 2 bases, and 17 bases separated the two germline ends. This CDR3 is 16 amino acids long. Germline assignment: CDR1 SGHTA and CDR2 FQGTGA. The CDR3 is CASSPNPQGPTDTQYF. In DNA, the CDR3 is TGTGCCAGCAGCCCGAACCCCCAGGGACCCACAGATACGCAGTATTTT.

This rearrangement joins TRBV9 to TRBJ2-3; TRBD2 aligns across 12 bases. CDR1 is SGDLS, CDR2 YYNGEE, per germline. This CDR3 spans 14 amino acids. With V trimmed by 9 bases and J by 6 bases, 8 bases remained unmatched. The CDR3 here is CATNPGTSGDTQYF. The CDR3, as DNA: TGTGCCACAAACCCCGGGACTAGCGGGGATACGCAGTATTTT.

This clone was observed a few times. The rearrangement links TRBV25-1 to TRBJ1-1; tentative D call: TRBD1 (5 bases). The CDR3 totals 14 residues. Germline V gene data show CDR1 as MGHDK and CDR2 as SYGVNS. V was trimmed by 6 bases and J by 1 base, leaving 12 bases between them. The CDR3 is CASRLGGGNTEAFF. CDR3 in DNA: TGTGCCAGCAGGCTCGGGGGGGGGAACACTGAAGCTTTCTTT.

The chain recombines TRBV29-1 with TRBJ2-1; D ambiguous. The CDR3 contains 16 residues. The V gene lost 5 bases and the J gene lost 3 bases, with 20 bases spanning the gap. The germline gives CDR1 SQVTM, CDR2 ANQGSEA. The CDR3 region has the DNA TGCAGCGTTCCCGGACGGACCAGGCTAGTCTACAATGAGCAGTTCTTC. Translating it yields CSVPGRTRLVYNEQFF.

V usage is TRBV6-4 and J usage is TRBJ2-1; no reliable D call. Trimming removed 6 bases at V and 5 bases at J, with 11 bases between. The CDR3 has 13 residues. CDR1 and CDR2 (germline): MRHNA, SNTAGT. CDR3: CASSNGPNNEQFF. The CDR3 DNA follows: TGTGCCAGCAGCAACGGGCCTAACAATGAGCAGTTCTTC.